A single sample gave rise to the 4 T cell receptor beta chains below, sequenced in a study of shared clonotypes between healthy human individuals. Data came from immunoSEQ multiplex PCR; TCRdb stores just in-frame clones and leaves some out. The repertoire holds about a million clones, with around 76% as singletons. Sample: memory CD4+ T cells sorted from blood. Subset in this sample: CD45RA-negative fraction. The source of these receptors is a man aged 18 to 35 in good health.

V is TRBV18 and J is TRBJ1-5, with a possible D match to TRBD1 (5 bases). Trimming removed 5 bases from V and 2 bases from J, with 13 bases in between. The CDR3 extends over 15 amino acids. The V gene's germline CDR1 is KGHSH and CDR2 LQKENI. This CDR3 reads CASSAPGGGNQPQHF. Here the CDR3 DNA reads TGTGCCAGCTCAGCCCCTGGGGGTGGCAATCAGCCCCAGCATTTT.

V gene TRBV19 combines with J gene TRBJ1-1; a weak D match, TRBD1 (5 bases). Between the trimmed V and J ends, which lost 9 bases and 3 bases, there was a span of 14 bases. Germline V lookup: CDR1 LNHDA, CDR2 SQIVND (reference sequence). The CDR3 contains 13 residues. The CDR3 loop reads CASLNQGYTEAFF. In DNA form, the CDR3 reads TGTGCCAGCCTAAATCAGGGATACACTGAAGCTTTCTTT.

The rearrangement joins TRBV6-1 to TRBJ2-5; 7 nucleotides line up with TRBD2. CDR3 length equals 19 residues. The V and J ends lost 0 bases and 2 bases, in that order; junction bases with no gene match: 15. Germline-derived CDR1 and CDR2 are MNHNS and SASEGT. CDR3 loop: CASSEALGWAGDRQETQYF. Here the CDR3 DNA reads TGTGCCAGCAGTGAAGCTCTTGGTTGGGCGGGGGACCGTCAAGAGACCCAGTACTTC.

This clone was seen ten or more times. J is TRBJ1-5 and V is TRBV5-1, with D maybe TRBD1 (6 bases). CDR1 and CDR2 from the germline V gene are SGHRS and YFSETQ. The CDR3 runs to 16 residues. Trimming left V 4 bases short and J 4 bases short, with 18 bases between. The CDR3, as DNA: TGCGCCAGCAGCACCCGTGGGGGGGCCCCTAATCAGCCCCAGCATTTT. It translates to CASSTRGGAPNQPQHF.